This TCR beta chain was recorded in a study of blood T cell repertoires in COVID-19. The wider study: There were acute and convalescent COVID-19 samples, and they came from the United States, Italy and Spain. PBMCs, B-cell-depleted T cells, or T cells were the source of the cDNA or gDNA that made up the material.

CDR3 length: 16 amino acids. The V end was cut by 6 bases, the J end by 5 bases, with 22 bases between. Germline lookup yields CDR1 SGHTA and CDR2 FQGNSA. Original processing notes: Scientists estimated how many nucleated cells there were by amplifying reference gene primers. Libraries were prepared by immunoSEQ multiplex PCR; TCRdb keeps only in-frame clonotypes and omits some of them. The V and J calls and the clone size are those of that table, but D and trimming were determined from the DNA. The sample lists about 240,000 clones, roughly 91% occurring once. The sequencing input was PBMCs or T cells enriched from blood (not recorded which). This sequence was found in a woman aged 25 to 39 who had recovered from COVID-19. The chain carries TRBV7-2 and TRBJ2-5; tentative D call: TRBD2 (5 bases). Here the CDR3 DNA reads TGTGCCAGCAGGTGGCGCGTCGGTAGCGCGGGTGAGACCCAGTACTTC. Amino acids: CASRWRVGSAGETQYF.